The 7 T cell receptor beta chains below all came from one sample that was sequenced in a study of shared clonotypes between healthy human individuals. Assay used: immunoSEQ multiplex PCR; TCRdb lists only in-frame clones, some missing. The sample lists under 650,000 clones; 95% to 97% were seen once. Sequenced sample: naive CD4+ T cells sorted from blood. Noted subset: CD45RA+ positively selected. The source of these receptors is a woman aged 25 to 39 in good health.

The rearrangement uses TRBV5-1 and TRBJ1-6, with D uncertain. V lost 2 bases, J lost 8 bases, and 14 bases lay in between. The CDR3 consists of 15 residues. The V gene's germline CDR1 is SGHRS and CDR2 YFSETQ. The CDR3 loop is CASSFTLGRYSPLHF. CDR3 sequence (DNA): TGCGCCAGCAGCTTCACTCTCGGAAGGTATTCACCCCTCCACTTT.

The rearrangement joins TRBV7-3 to TRBJ2-7; 8 bases fit TRBD2. J lost 4 bases, V lost 6 bases, and 14 bases had no gene match. Germline V CDR1 and CDR2: SGHTA, FQGTGA. The length of the CDR3 is 16 residues. CDR3: CASRMEAAGGAYEQYF. CDR3 sequence (DNA): TGTGCCAGCAGGATGGAAGCGGCGGGAGGCGCATACGAGCAGTACTTC.

The chain employs TRBV7-9 and TRBJ2-7, with 7 bases fitting TRBD1. This CDR3 spans 16 amino acids. The V gene's germline CDR1 is SEHNR and CDR2 FQNEAQ (reference sequence). V trimming: 4 bases; J trimming: 2 bases; junction bases outside the gene matches: 11. The CDR3, as DNA: TGTGCCAGCAGCTCCCAGGACAGGCCCACGACCTACGAGCAGTACTTC. Protein product: CASSSQDRPTTYEQYF.

The chain links TRBV5-1 to TRBJ2-1; 9 bases fit TRBD2. From germline, CDR1 is SGHRS and CDR2 YFSETQ. The length of the CDR3 is 17 residues. After removal of 0 bases from V and 10 bases from J, the junction contained 14 bases not matched to a gene. CDR3 loop: CASSLGDAVAGAGEQFF. CDR3 bases: TGCGCCAGCAGCTTGGGAGACGCGGTAGCGGGAGCGGGCGAGCAGTTCTTC.

This sequence joins TRBV5-1 and TRBJ1-1; maybe TRBD1 (5 bases). Trimming pared 4 bases from V and 1 base from J, leaving 8 bases between. In germline, CDR1 is SGHRS, CDR2 YFSETQ. CDR3 length: 13 residues. CDR3 nucleotides: TGCGCCAGCAGCGCAGGACAGAACACTGAAGCTTTCTTT. This sequence encodes CASSAGQNTEAFF.

This rearrangement joins TRBV7-9 to TRBJ2-7; no clear D. Between the trimmed V and J ends, which lost 5 bases and 3 bases, there was a span of 8 bases. The CDR3 sequence is 12 residues long. The V gene's germline CDR1 is SEHNR and CDR2 FQNEAQ (reference sequence). CDR3: CASSLISYEQYF. The CDR3 coding sequence is TGTGCCAGCAGCCTAATCAGCTACGAGCAGTACTTC.

The chain recombines TRBV20-1 with TRBJ1-1; D is unclear. CDR1 and CDR2 (germline): DFQATT, SNEGSKA (reference sequence). Between the trimmed V and J ends, which lost 3 bases and 6 bases, there was a span of 8 bases. The length of the CDR3 is 11 residues. DNA of the CDR3: TGCAGTGCTAGTAAGGTCTCTGAAGCTTTCTTT. It is translated as CSASKVSEAFF.